Below, 24 T cell receptor beta chains from the same sample are listed, as sequenced in a study of T cell repertoires in cytomegalovirus infection. TCRdb ran MiXCR on the reads and lists one entry per CDR3 protein. The data show around 530,000 distinct CDR3 sequences, roughly 29% seen once. The sample taken for sequencing was PBMCs. These receptors were taken from a human donor in good health (CMV status not recorded). Some clones in this sample may be carry-over from other donors' samples.

This clonotype was counted between two and nine times. The V call is TRBV19, the J call TRBJ2-1, with D maybe TRBD2 (5 bases). The CDR3 runs 12 residues. Germline V gives CDR1 LNHDA, CDR2 SQIVND (reference sequence). Trimming shortened V by 10 bases and J by 1 base, and 8 bases separated the two germline ends. The CDR3 protein is CATGLSYNEQFF. The CDR3 DNA is TGTGCCACCGGACTTTCCTACAATGAGCAGTTCTTC.

This chain uses TRBV19 with TRBJ1-5; D gene uncertain. Germline V gene lookup returns CDR1 LNHDA and CDR2 SQIVND (reference sequence). V was cut by 0 bases and J by 0 bases, with 6 bases left in between. The CDR3 contains 15 residues. The CDR3 DNA reads as TGTGCCAGTAGTATAGACAGATATAGCAATCAGCCCCAGCATTTT. Residues: CASSIDRYSNQPQHF.

This clonotype was counted a few times. The rearrangement links TRBV24-1 to TRBJ1-5; a possible D gene is TRBD1 (6 bases). V lost 5 bases and J lost 3, with 13 bases in between. Germline V gene lookup returns CDR1 KGHDR and CDR2 SFDVKD. CDR3 length equals 15 residues. CDR3 sequence (DNA): TGTGCCACCAGTGCCTCTGGACAGCCCAATCAGCCCCAGCATTTT. Translated, it gives CATSASGQPNQPQHF.

This clonotype was picked up many times. The chain carries TRBV7-2 and TRBJ2-4; 11 nucleotides line up with TRBD2. This CDR3 is built from 18 residues. V lost 5 bases and J lost 0; bases outside the gene matches: 9. Germline V gene sequence: CDR1 SGHTA, CDR2 FQGNSA. CDR3 amino acids: CASSPLAGASGAKNIQYF. As DNA, the CDR3 is TGTGCCAGCAGCCCACTAGCGGGAGCCTCTGGAGCCAAAAACATTCAGTACTTC. The variable domain in full, completed from reference TRBV7-2 and TRBJ2-4, reads GAGVSQSPSNKVTEKGKDVELRCDPISGHTALYWYRQSLGQGLEFLIYFQGNSAPDKSGLPSDRFSAERTGGSVSTLTIQRTQQEDSAVYLCASSPLAGASGAKNIQYFGAGTRLSVL.

This clonotype was seen at least ten times. This sequence joins TRBV7-2 and TRBJ1-2, with TRBD1 identical over 7 bases. After removal of 8 bases from V and 1 base from J, the junction contained 4 bases not matched to a gene. The CDR3 has 13 residues. Looked up from germline, CDR1 is SGHTA and CDR2 is FQGNSA. DNA of the CDR3: TGTGCCAGCCAACAGGGGCATAACTATGGCTACACCTTC. It specifies CASQQGHNYGYTF.

The rearrangement joins TRBV14 to TRBJ2-1; 7 bases agree with TRBD2. The ends lost 0 bases at V and 9 bases at J; junction bases unmatched: 11. Per germline, CDR1 SGHDN and CDR2 FVKESK. The CDR3 is 16 residues long. The CDR3 is CASSQDRLTSLREQFF. The CDR3 coding sequence is TGTGCCAGCAGCCAAGATCGCTTGACTAGCCTTCGTGAGCAGTTCTTC.

The chain employs TRBV19 and TRBJ2-3, with D possibly TRBD2 on 6 matching bases. This CDR3 is 15 amino acids long. In germline, CDR1 is LNHDA, CDR2 SQIVND (reference sequence). V lost 7 bases and J lost 3, with 17 bases in between. The chain's CDR3 is CASTVAGRGTDTQYF. CDR3 DNA sequence: TGTGCCAGTACCGTCGCGGGAAGAGGGACAGATACGCAGTATTTT.

V and J are TRBV9 and TRBJ2-3; D is ambiguous. V lost 4 bases and J 4 bases, leaving 13 bases between the germline ends. This CDR3 spans 14 amino acids. Looked up from germline, CDR1 is SGDLS and CDR2 is YYNGEE. The CDR3 nucleotides read TGTGCCAGCAGCTCAGAAGTAGGCTCAGATACGCAGTATTTT. Residues: CASSSEVGSDTQYF.

With respect to this clonotype: A much larger clone sits a single nucleotide away, making a read error possible. The V and J genes are TRBV5-5 and TRBJ1-5; D unresolved. In germline, CDR1 is SGHKS, CDR2 YYEKEE (reference sequence). The CDR3 spans 14 residues. V was clipped by 0 bases and J by 0 bases, with 4 bases between them. CDR3 residues: CASSLATSNQPQHF. The CDR3 DNA sequence: TGTGCCAGCAGCTTGGCCACTAGCAATCAGCCCCAGCATTTT.

The chain links TRBV7-6 to TRBJ1-4, with D possibly matching TRBD1 (6 bases). Germline V gene lookup returns CDR1 SGHVS and CDR2 FNYEAQ. Trimming shortened V by 3 bases and J by 5 bases, and 19 bases separated the two germline ends. This CDR3 contains 17 residues. The CDR3 here is CASSFDGVQRGNEKLFF. The CDR3 DNA reads TGTGCCAGCAGCTTCGACGGGGTCCAAAGGGGGAATGAAAAACTGTTTTTT.

The V gene is TRBV19, the J gene TRBJ2-7, with D perhaps TRBD1 or TRBD2 (5 bases each). V was trimmed by 5 bases and J by 1 base, leaving 18 bases between them. Germline CDR1 is LNHDA and CDR2 is SQIVND (reference sequence). The CDR3 loop spans 16 amino acids. CDR3 residues: CASSPRGGDRSYEQYV. The CDR3 coding sequence is TGTGCCAGTAGTCCAAGAGGTGGGGACCGTTCCTACGAGCAGTACGTC.

The table lists this clonotype with a few counts. The chain combines TRBV19 with TRBJ2-2; 10 nucleotides align to TRBD2. Germline V gene lookup returns CDR1 LNHDA and CDR2 SQIVND (reference sequence). The trim removed 4 bases at V and 5 bases at J, leaving 10 bases unmatched. This CDR3 has 17 residues. The CDR3 loop is CASSRDNGLAVTGELFF. The CDR3 DNA reads as TGTGCCAGTAGTAGGGACAACGGACTAGCGGTTACCGGGGAGCTGTTTTTT. The whole variable domain, filled in from reference TRBV19 and TRBJ2-2, reads DGGITQSPKYLFRKEGQNVTLSCEQNLNHDAMYWYRQDPGQGLRLIYYSQIVNDFQKGDIAEGYSVSREKKESFPLTVTSAQKNPTAFYLCASSRDNGLAVTGELFFGEGSRLTVL.

The J gene is TRBJ2-7, the V gene TRBV30; tentative D call: TRBD2 (5 bases). Germline CDR1 GTSNPN, CDR2 SVGIG (reference sequence). V was pared by 4 bases and J by 4 bases, with 14 bases between. The CDR3 is made up of 13 amino acids. In DNA, the CDR3 is TGTGCCTGGAAGGACTCGAACCTATACGAGCAGTACTTC. This codes for CAWKDSNLYEQYF.

This clonotype came up a few times. This chain connects TRBV27 to TRBJ1-2; D uncertain. The V gene's germline CDR1 is MNHEY and CDR2 SMNVEV (reference sequence). V was trimmed by 6 bases and J by 8 bases, leaving 16 bases between them. This CDR3 has 13 amino acids. The CDR3: CASRDSGWRGYTF. The CDR3 nucleotides read TGTGCCAGCAGGGACTCGGGGTGGCGCGGCTACACCTTC.

This clonotype was counted a few times. This chain links TRBV19 with TRBJ2-3; perhaps TRBD2 as D (5 bases). This CDR3 has 15 residues. CDR1 LNHDA and CDR2 SQIVND come from the germline V gene (reference sequence). V was clipped by 4 bases and J by 0 bases, with 11 bases between them. CDR3 nucleotide sequence: TGTGCCAGTAGTAGGATCGGGGATAGCACAGATACGCAGTATTTT. Residues: CASSRIGDSTDTQYF.

Comment on this clonotype: A read error may be the cause here, since a much bigger clone is one base away. CDR3 sequence: CASSLTGEGDRGAYEQYF. The CDR3 nucleotides read TGTGCCAGCAGCTTGACGGGGGAAGGGGACAGGGGGGCCTACGAGCAGTACTTC. The V and J genes are TRBV7-4 and TRBJ2-7; TRBD1 matches 11 bases. Germline loops: CDR1 SGHVT, CDR2 SQSDAQ. After removal of 3 bases from V and 2 bases from J, the junction contained 12 bases not matched to a gene. This CDR3 contains 18 residues.

V and J are TRBV6-2 or TRBV6-3 and TRBJ2-1; possibly TRBD1 for D (6 bases). The CDR3 is 12 residues long. Deletions cut 5 bases from V and 10 bases from J, with 12 bases between. Germline lookup yields CDR1 MNHEY and CDR2 SVGEGT. CDR3 amino acids: CASSRTAPEQFF. The CDR3 DNA is TGTGCCAGCAGTCGGACAGCCCCCGAGCAGTTCTTC.

CDR3 nucleotides: TGCAGTGCTTCGGACCTGTACACTGAAGCTTTCTTT. It encodes CSASDLYTEAFF. J is TRBJ1-1 and V is TRBV20-1; no clear D. This CDR3 has 12 amino acids. V was pared by 5 bases and J by 3 bases, with 10 bases between. Germline lookup yields CDR1 DFQATT and CDR2 SNEGSKA (reference sequence).

This clonotype was counted only a few times. The rearrangement uses TRBV6-2 or TRBV6-3 and TRBJ2-7; TRBD1 is a possible D gene (6 bases). CDR3 length: 15 residues. Trimming took 5 bases from V and 6 from J, leaving 20 bases between them. The germline CDR1 and CDR2 sequences are MNHEY and SVGEGT. CDR3 amino acids: CASSPSGPRQVEQYV. The DNA of the CDR3 is TGTGCCAGCAGTCCTTCGGGACCCAGACAGGTCGAGCAGTACGTC.

A few counts support this clonotype. The chain couples TRBV27 to TRBJ2-1; a weak D match, TRBD2 (7 bases). Trimming pared 1 base from V and 4 bases from J, leaving 29 bases between. The length of the CDR3 is 21 residues. The germline gives CDR1 MNHEY, CDR2 SMNVEV (reference sequence). CDR3 sequence: CASSLWSPLRSLRGPYNEQFF. Here the CDR3 DNA reads TGTGCCAGCAGTTTATGGTCGCCTCTCAGGAGTTTGCGGGGGCCTTACAATGAGCAGTTCTTC.

This clonotype was counted only a few times. V and J are TRBV7-6 and TRBJ2-1, with D tentatively TRBD1 or TRBD2 (5 bases each). This CDR3 is built from 14 residues. Trimming pared 0 bases from V and 10 bases from J, leaving 13 bases between. CDR1 is SGHVS, CDR2 FNYEAQ, per germline. CDR3 nucleotides: TGTGCCAGCAGCTTAGCTAGCAGGGACCGAGAGCAGTTCTTC. This sequence encodes CASSLASRDREQFF.

In this sample, this clonotype turned up a few times. The V gene is TRBV7-2, the J gene TRBJ2-3; D is ambiguous. CDR3 length: 14 residues. V was clipped by 3 bases and J by 8 bases, with 15 bases between them. Germline CDR1 is SGHTA and CDR2 is FQGNSA. The CDR3 reads CASSLSRAGGTQYF. CDR3 nucleotide sequence: TGTGCCAGCAGCTTGAGCCGAGCTGGCGGTACGCAGTATTTT.

This chain connects TRBV6-6 to TRBJ1-2; D remains ambiguous. Germline CDR1 is MNHNY and CDR2 is SVGAGI (reference sequence). This CDR3 has 14 amino acids. V lost 9 bases, J lost 5 bases, and 19 bases lay in between. CDR3 sequence reads: CASIVGRAGYGYTF. CDR3 coding DNA: TGTGCCAGTATCGTCGGACGGGCTGGGTATGGCTACACCTTC.

This clonotype was seen ten or more times. CDR3 coding DNA: TGTGCCATCAGGGCTGCTAGCGGGACCGGGGAGCTGTTTTTT. This encodes CAIRAASGTGELFF. The chain uses TRBV10-3 and TRBJ2-2; 8 bases match TRBD2. V dropped 6 bases and J dropped 5; count of bases not matched to a gene: 5. This CDR3 is 14 amino acids long. The germline CDR1 and CDR2 sequences are ENHRY and SYGVKD.